The rows below give T cell receptor beta chains drawn from one sample of a study of neurological immune-mediated disorders. TCRdb reanalysed the 5' RACE reads using MiXCR and keeps one entry per CDR3 protein. Among 50,000 to 55,000 distinct CDR3 sequences listed, approximately 3.9% were seen once. The sample consisted of PBMCs. The source of these receptors is a man in his sixties with multiple sclerosis. Both conserved end residues are part of each CDR3. The order of the fields is CDR3 DNA, CDR3 protein, D gene, clone size, V gene, J gene. A D gene is named only where the DNA matches it firmly. Expanded clones get a size class; other rows say once, few or many, or leave the size out.

DNA: TGTGCCACCGGGACGGGAACTGGGTGGACTGAAGCTTTCTTT; CDR3: CATGTGTGWTEAFF; D: .; size: many; V: TRBV3-1; J: TRBJ1-1
DNA: TGCGCCAGCAGCCCAAGGACTAAAAACACCGGGGAGCTGTTTTTT; CDR3: CASSPRTKNTGELFF; D: .; size: .; V: TRBV5-1; J: TRBJ2-2
DNA: TGCGCCAGCAGCTTGGCTAATGGGGGGGGGACCGAGCAGTACTTC; CDR3: CASSLANGGGTEQYF; D: TRBD2; size: few; V: TRBV5-1; J: TRBJ2-7
DNA: TGTGCCACCAGTGATGTTTGGGAAGGTTCACCCCTCCACTTT; CDR3: CATSDVWEGSPLHF; D: .; size: .; V: TRBV24-1; J: TRBJ1-6
DNA: TGCAGTGCTAGACTAACCGGGACACCAAGCTATGGCTACACCTTC; CDR3: CSARLTGTPSYGYTF; D: .; size: many; V: TRBV20-1; J: TRBJ1-2
DNA: TGCAGTGCTATTCAGGGGGCGGTAGATACGCAGTATTTT; CDR3: CSAIQGAVDTQYF; D: TRBD1; size: .; V: TRBV20-1; J: TRBJ2-3
DNA: TGTGCCAGCAAGGAATTTGAACGGTCTGAAGCTTTCTTT; CDR3: CASKEFERSEAFF; D: .; size: .; V: TRBV6-2/TRBV6-3; J: TRBJ1-1
DNA: TGCGCCAGCAGCCTGGGACAGGGGAGCTCCTATAATTCACCCCTCCACTTT; CDR3: CASSLGQGSSYNSPLHF; D: TRBD1; size: many; V: TRBV5-1; J: TRBJ1-6
DNA: TGTGCCAGCAGTTTAAGGCGACGGGAGGTCGATGAGCAGTTCTTC; CDR3: CASSLRRREVDEQFF; D: TRBD2; size: many; V: TRBV27; J: TRBJ2-1
DNA: TGCGCCAGCGCGGCAGGGATGTTGGATACGCAGTATTTT; CDR3: CASAAGMLDTQYF; D: .; size: many; V: TRBV5-1; J: TRBJ2-3
DNA: TGTGCCAGCAGCCAAGCTTCTAGCGGGTGGAATGAGCAGTTCTTC; CDR3: CASSQASSGWNEQFF; D: TRBD2; size: many; V: TRBV3-1; J: TRBJ2-1
DNA: TGCAGTGCTCACCCTTCACAGGGTTTGAACACTGAAGCTTTCTTT; CDR3: CSAHPSQGLNTEAFF; D: .; size: many; V: TRBV20-1; J: TRBJ1-1
DNA: TGTGCCAGCTCACCTACCGGGACAACGGGCAATGAGCAGTTCTTC; CDR3: CASSPTGTTGNEQFF; D: .; size: many; V: TRBV18; J: TRBJ2-1
DNA: TGCGCCAGCAGCGCAGGGGGCGCCGGGAACACTGAAGCTTTCTTT; CDR3: CASSAGGAGNTEAFF; D: TRBD1; size: many; V: TRBV5-1; J: TRBJ1-1
DNA: TGTGCCAGCAGTGACCCCAGCGATTCAAGAGAGACCCAGTACTTC; CDR3: CASSDPSDSRETQYF; D: .; size: many; V: TRBV25-1; J: TRBJ2-5
DNA: TGTGCCAGCAGCCCCGCGGGGGTGGTCGAGCAGTACTTC; CDR3: CASSPAGVVEQYF; D: TRBD2; size: many; V: TRBV5-6; J: TRBJ2-7
DNA: TGCAGTGCTCCCCGTCAGCAAGAGACCCAGTACTTC; CDR3: CSAPRQQETQYF; D: .; size: many; V: TRBV20-1; J: TRBJ2-5
DNA: TGCGCCAGCAGCTTCGCATACGAGCAGTACTTC; CDR3: CASSFAYEQYF; D: .; size: few; V: TRBV5-1; J: TRBJ2-7
DNA: TGTGCCAGCAGCCCCAACCGGGGCTTGAGGGCGGATGAAAAACTGTTTTTT; CDR3: CASSPNRGLRADEKLFF; D: .; size: many; V: TRBV7-8; J: TRBJ1-4
DNA: TGCGCCAGCAGGCGCATCCAGGGGAATAATTCACCCCTCCACTTT; CDR3: CASRRIQGNNSPLHF; D: .; size: many; V: TRBV5-1; J: TRBJ1-6
DNA: TGTGCCAGCAGCATTGGAAGAGGAGATACGCAGTATTTT; CDR3: CASSIGRGDTQYF; D: .; size: many; V: TRBV7-8; J: TRBJ2-3
DNA: TGCGCCAGCAACCTGGGGGGCCCCGGGACTAGAAGGGAGACCCAGTACTTC; CDR3: CASNLGGPGTRRETQYF; D: TRBD2; size: many; V: TRBV5-1; J: TRBJ2-5
DNA: TGTGCCAGCAGCCAAGATGAGGCGGCAGGTACTGAAGCTTTCTTT; CDR3: CASSQDEAAGTEAFF; D: .; size: many; V: TRBV4-2; J: TRBJ1-1
DNA: TGTGCCAGCAGTCACAACCCTAGCGGGGTCTCCTACGAGCAGTACTTC; CDR3: CASSHNPSGVSYEQYF; D: TRBD2; size: many; V: TRBV6-6; J: TRBJ2-7
DNA: TGCAGTGCTTCCCAACTGGTCCAAGTCCGGGAGCAGTACTTC; CDR3: CSASQLVQVREQYF; D: .; size: many; V: TRBV20-1; J: TRBJ2-7
DNA: TGTGCCAGCAGCTTACGGGACAGAAACACTGAAGCTTTCTTT; CDR3: CASSLRDRNTEAFF; D: TRBD1; size: many; V: TRBV7-8; J: TRBJ1-1
DNA: TGTGCCCTCCGAACGGGGGGCACCGGGGAGCTGTTTTTT; CDR3: CALRTGGTGELFF; D: TRBD2; size: many; V: TRBV6-5; J: TRBJ2-2
DNA: TGTGCCAGCAGCGTAGCTTGGCCCACAGATACGCAGTATTTT; CDR3: CASSVAWPTDTQYF; D: .; size: many; V: TRBV9; J: TRBJ2-3
DNA: TGCGCCAGCAGCTTGGGTTCAAGGGGGCTTGAGCAGTTCTTC; CDR3: CASSLGSRGLEQFF; D: TRBD1; size: many; V: TRBV5-1; J: TRBJ2-1
DNA: TGTGCCACCAGTGATTTGCCTAGCGGGGGGAGGAATGAGCAGTTCTTC; CDR3: CATSDLPSGGRNEQFF; D: TRBD2; size: many; V: TRBV24-1; J: TRBJ2-1
DNA: TGTGCCAGCAGTTTACGTCGTTTACGTGGCTCTGGGGCCAACGTCCTGACTTTC; CDR3: CASSLRRLRGSGANVLTF; D: .; size: many; V: TRBV12-3/TRBV12-4; J: TRBJ2-6
DNA: TGCGCCAGCAGCTTGTTAGCGGGAGGGCCGAGGAATGAGCAGTTCTTC; CDR3: CASSLLAGGPRNEQFF; D: TRBD2; size: many; V: TRBV5-1; J: TRBJ2-1
DNA: TGTGCCAGCAGCCCCCCTTGGGGATCAGGGAAAGAGACCCAGTACTTC; CDR3: CASSPPWGSGKETQYF; D: .; size: many; V: TRBV3-1; J: TRBJ2-5
DNA: TGTGCCAGCAGCAAAGTTAGAAGGAAATACGAGCAGTACTTC; CDR3: CASSKVRRKYEQYF; D: .; size: many; V: TRBV21-1; J: TRBJ2-7
DNA: TGCGCCAGCAGCCGACTCCGGGCGGACACTGAAGCTTTCTTT; CDR3: CASSRLRADTEAFF; D: .; size: many; V: TRBV5-1; J: TRBJ1-1
DNA: TGCAGTGCGGACGATATTTCGACAGGGGAGTGGACTGAAGCTTTCTTT; CDR3: CSADDISTGEWTEAFF; D: TRBD1; size: .; V: TRBV20-1; J: TRBJ1-1
DNA: TGCGCCAGCAGCCAATCTATGAACAGGGTCACTGAAGCTTTCTTT; CDR3: CASSQSMNRVTEAFF; D: .; size: many; V: TRBV4-1; J: TRBJ1-1
DNA: TGTGCCAGCAGCTCGTCATCCGATATGGTTGTTGAAGCTTTCTTT; CDR3: CASSSSSDMVVEAFF; D: .; size: many; V: TRBV7-9; J: TRBJ1-1
DNA: TGCAGTGGGGTACTCGGGACAGGTCCCCACGAGCAGTACTTC; CDR3: CSGVLGTGPHEQYF; D: TRBD1; size: many; V: TRBV20-1; J: TRBJ2-7
DNA: TGCGCCAGCAGCCGCCCTAACAGGGGGTCGGAGAACCAGTACTTC; CDR3: CASSRPNRGSENQYF; D: TRBD1; size: .; V: TRBV4-1; J: TRBJ2-5
DNA: TGTGCCAGCAGCTATTTACAGGGGGGTGAAGCTTTCTTT; CDR3: CASSYLQGGEAFF; D: TRBD1; size: many; V: TRBV13; J: TRBJ1-1
DNA: TGCAGTGCTATACCCGCAGGGAGAGGCTTGCAAGGCTACACCTTC; CDR3: CSAIPAGRGLQGYTF; D: .; size: many; V: TRBV20-1; J: TRBJ1-2
DNA: TGCAGTGCTAGAGATAAAGGCAAGACCTACGAGCAGTACTTC; CDR3: CSARDKGKTYEQYF; D: .; size: many; V: TRBV20-1; J: TRBJ2-7
DNA: TGCAGTGCCCAATGGACTAGCGTGGGAGACGAGCAGTACTTC; CDR3: CSAQWTSVGDEQYF; D: TRBD2; size: many; V: TRBV20-1; J: TRBJ2-7
DNA: TGCAGTGTCTTAAAGGGGGAATCCACTGAAGCTTTCTTT; CDR3: CSVLKGESTEAFF; D: .; size: many; V: TRBV20-1; J: TRBJ1-1
DNA: TGTGCCAGCAGTTACGGATCAGAAACTGAAGCTTTCTTT; CDR3: CASSYGSETEAFF; D: .; size: many; V: TRBV6-5; J: TRBJ1-1
DNA: TGTGCCAGCAGCCTCCGGATCGGCGGGGGAAAGACCCAGTACTTC; CDR3: CASSLRIGGGKTQYF; D: TRBD2; size: .; V: TRBV4-2; J: TRBJ2-5
DNA: TGTGACAGCATCAAGAAGGGCACTGAAGCTTTCTTT; CDR3: CDSIKKGTEAFF; D: .; size: few; V: TRBV28; J: TRBJ1-1
DNA: TGCGCCAGCAGCCCGTCTCGACAGGGGAGGACTGAAGCTTTCTTT; CDR3: CASSPSRQGRTEAFF; D: TRBD1; size: .; V: TRBV4-1; J: TRBJ1-1
DNA: TGCAGTGCCTCTCCCGGACAGCGACTCAATGAGCAGTTCTTC; CDR3: CSASPGQRLNEQFF; D: .; size: many; V: TRBV20-1; J: TRBJ2-1